This TCR beta chain appears in the sequencing data of a study of T cells in Graves' hyperthyroidism and ophthalmopathy. This clonotype came up a few times. The CDR3 covers 15 residues. V gave up 6 bases and J gave up 10 bases, with 19 bases separating them. The germline V gene has CDR1 SNHLY and CDR2 FYNNEI. The CDR3 regions of TCR beta were amplified from RNA transcripts. HTBI primers were the set used in a first-round RT-PCR of the TCR CDR3. TCRdb re-called the multiplex PCR reads through MiXCR, storing one row per CDR3 protein. The table has over 650,000 distinct CDR3 sequences, about a sixth seen once.

This receptor was taken from a man between 18 and 35 years old with Graves' hyperthyroidism. This chain joins TRBV2 and TRBJ1-6, with D uncertain. The sequenced sample was blood. CDR3 protein: CASRPTLLKGSPLHF. DNA for the CDR3: TGTGCCAGCAGGCCTACGTTACTGAAGGGCTCACCCCTCCACTTT.